Presented here are 20 T cell receptor beta chains from one specimen sequenced in a study of type 1 regulatory T cells. No antigens are known for them. TCRdb recomputed calls from the reads with MiXCR, one row per CDR3 protein. This table has over 55,000 distinct CDR3 sequences, roughly half appearing once. The specimen was cultured non-Tr1 T cells, either the whole culture or a sorted T cell fraction (not recorded which). The origin of the receptors is a human donor in good health.

Many counts were recorded for this clonotype. The gene calls are TRBV7-9 and TRBJ2-1, with 8 bases lining up with TRBD2. The CDR3 extends over 16 amino acids. Germline lookup yields CDR1 SEHNR and CDR2 FQNEAQ (reference sequence). Losses at the gene ends were 0 bases for V and 8 bases for J; bases not matched to a gene: 9. Here the CDR3 reads CASSLAIGLAGDEQFF. As DNA, the CDR3 is TGTGCCAGCAGCTTAGCGATTGGACTAGCAGGCGATGAGCAGTTCTTC.

The chain joins TRBV6-1 to TRBJ1-2; no clear D. CDR1 is MNHNS, CDR2 SASEGT, per germline. V was clipped by 1 base and J by 0 bases, with 6 bases between them. There are 14 residues in the CDR3. CDR3 nucleotides: TGTGCCAGCAGTGAAGGGATAGCTAACTATGGCTACACCTTC. Translating gives CASSEGIANYGYTF.

By share, this clonotype ranks as medium-sized. This chain joins TRBV20-1 and TRBJ2-3; D unresolved. Germline CDR1 and CDR2: DFQATT and SNEGSKA (reference sequence). This CDR3 has 11 amino acids. Trimming removed 4 bases at V and 2 bases at J, with 4 bases between. CDR3 region: CSATYTDTQYF. The CDR3 DNA reads as TGCAGTGCTACCTACACAGATACGCAGTATTTT.

This clonotype has just a few counts. The chain uses TRBV12-3 or TRBV12-4 and TRBJ2-2; TRBD2 might be the D (6 bases). There are 15 residues in the CDR3. The ends were cut back, 6 bases at V and 2 bases at J, with 13 bases in the middle. The chain's CDR3 is CASRPGLINTGELFF. The CDR3 coding sequence is TGTGCCAGCAGACCGGGACTGATAAACACCGGGGAGCTGTTTTTT.

To note about this clonotype: One base away lies a much larger clone, so this may be a sequencing read error. The chain combines TRBV12-3 or TRBV12-4 with TRBJ1-3; 7 nucleotides line up with TRBD1. CDR3 length equals 17 residues. V was clipped by 6 bases and J by 0 bases; unmatched bases: 11. CDR3 residues: CASRSTSGQYSGNTIYF. CDR3 bases: TGTGCCAGCAGATCAACTTCGGGACAGTACTCTGGAAACACCATATATTTT.

The table lists this clonotype with a few counts. The V gene is TRBV2, the J gene TRBJ2-5; D gene ambiguous. V lost 5 bases, J lost 0 bases, and 1 base lay in between. Germline V gene lookup returns CDR1 SNHLY and CDR2 FYNNEI. The CDR3 length is 11 residues. CDR3 sequence (DNA): TGTGCCAGCAGTTACCAAGAGACCCAGTACTTC. Amino acid sequence: CASSYQETQYF.

This clonotype was observed a handful of times. V gene TRBV6-1 combines with J gene TRBJ2-1; 7 nucleotides line up with TRBD2. CDR1 and CDR2 from the germline V gene are MNHNS and SASEGT. The CDR3 is made up of 12 amino acids. The ends lost 2 bases at V and 10 bases at J; junction bases unmatched: 2. CDR3 residues: CASSERAGEQFF. CDR3 nucleotides: TGTGCCAGCAGTGAAAGAGCGGGGGAGCAGTTCTTC.

V usage is TRBV5-1 and J usage is TRBJ2-7; D uncertain. This CDR3 is built from 11 residues. From germline, CDR1 is SGHRS and CDR2 YFSETQ. V was cut by 5 bases and J by 3 bases, with 6 bases left in between. The CDR3 reads CASRVGYEQYF. The CDR3, as DNA: TGCGCCAGCAGAGTCGGCTACGAGCAGTACTTC.

This clonotype was seen more than once but under ten times. CDR3 in amino acids: CASSHTTGYNEQFF. The CDR3 DNA reads TGCGCCAGCAGCCATACAACCGGATACAATGAGCAGTTCTTC. The V and J genes are TRBV5-1 and TRBJ2-1; D ambiguous. The CDR3 is 14 residues long. V lost 4 bases and J 4 bases, leaving 12 bases between the germline ends. Germline CDR1 and CDR2: SGHRS and YFSETQ.

The J gene is TRBJ2-2, the V gene TRBV11-2; TRBD1 matches 7 bases. The CDR3 has 15 residues. The V and J ends lost 0 bases and 6 bases, in that order; junction bases with no gene match: 4. Germline V gene data show CDR1 as SGHAT and CDR2 as FQNNGV. CDR3 loop: CASSLDARGSGELFF. CDR3 bases: TGTGCCAGCAGCTTAGATGCCAGGGGGTCCGGGGAGCTGTTTTTT.

A note on this clonotype: Compared with germline, one end of the junction differs, possibly owing to a read error. This chain joins TRBV24-1 and TRBJ2-1; TRBD2 agrees at 7 bases. The CDR3 sequence is 12 residues long. CDR1 and CDR2 from the germline V gene are KGHDR and SFDVKD. CDR3 sequence (DNA): TGTGCCACCAGTGACCCCGGACTAGAGGCGATCTTC. This codes for CATSDPGLEAIF.

The V call is TRBV2, the J call TRBJ2-5, with unresolved D. Germline CDR1 SNHLY, CDR2 FYNNEI. Trimming left V 1 base short and J 4 bases short, with 4 bases between. The CDR3 contains 12 residues. The CDR3 DNA sequence: TGTGCCAGCAGTGAAGAGGGAGAGACCCAGTACTTC. Its protein product is CASSEEGETQYF.

V usage is TRBV12-3 or TRBV12-4 and J usage is TRBJ1-5; 8 nucleotides agree with TRBD1. V lost 7 bases to trimming and J lost 3 bases; unmatched junction nucleotides: 5. The CDR3 covers 14 residues. The CDR3 is CASTYRGSNQPQHF. For the CDR3, the DNA is TGTGCCAGCACTTACAGGGGGTCCAATCAGCCCCAGCATTTT.

This clonotype has only a few counts. CDR3 residues: CSAPDEGYGYTF. CDR3 in DNA: TGCAGTGCCCCGGACGAGGGCTATGGCTACACCTTC. This sequence joins TRBV20-1 and TRBJ1-2; D not resolved. Trimming removed 6 bases from V and 4 bases from J, with 12 bases in between. In germline, CDR1 is DFQATT, CDR2 SNEGSKA (reference sequence). The CDR3 has 12 residues.

J is TRBJ1-6 and V is TRBV7-9; TRBD1 is a possible D gene (6 bases). Per the germline V gene, CDR1 is SEHNR and CDR2 is FQNEAQ (reference sequence). This CDR3 has 16 amino acids. Trimming took off 1 base at V and 10 bases at J, with 17 bases between the two ends. This CDR3 reads CASSLDGGWGGSPLHF. The CDR3 DNA reads as TGTGCCAGCAGCTTAGATGGCGGTTGGGGGGGCTCACCCCTCCACTTT.

In the case of this clonotype: A read error may account for a junction end that differs from germline. The V call is TRBV11-2, the J call TRBJ2-7; D might be TRBD1 or TRBD2, each matching 6 bases. From germline, CDR1 is SGHAT and CDR2 FQNNGV. This CDR3 spans 15 amino acids. As DNA, the CDR3 is TGTGCCAGCAGCTTAGGGTCCGGGGGCTCCCACGAGCAGTACTTC. It is translated as CASSLGSGGSHEQYF.

This clonotype was recorded many times. This chain links TRBV5-1 with TRBJ2-6; no clear D gene. Per the germline V gene, CDR1 is SGHRS and CDR2 is YFSETQ. With 3 bases removed from V and 0 bases from J, the gap between germline ends came to 13 bases. The CDR3 is 17 residues long. CDR3: CASSSGLANSGANVLTF. The CDR3 DNA sequence: TGCGCCAGCAGCTCCGGCTTGGCCAACTCTGGGGCCAACGTCCTGACTTTC. The full variable domain, completed using reference TRBV5-1 and TRBJ2-6, is KAGVTQTPRYLIKTRGQQVTLSCSPISGHRSVSWYQQTPGQGLQFLFEYFSETQRNKGNFPGRFSGRQFSNSRSEMNVSTLELGDSALYLCASSSGLANSGANVLTFGAGSRLTVL.

About this clonotype itself: One junction end disagrees with the germline gene, perhaps due to a read error. This chain links TRBV7-8 with TRBJ1-2; D possibly corresponds to TRBD1 (5 bases). CDR1 is SGHVS, CDR2 FQNEAQ, per germline. This CDR3 is 17 amino acids long. CDR3 nucleotides: TGTGCCAGCAGCCCACGGTCGGGGGGAAGCATTAACAATGGCTACACCTTC. This gives the protein CASSPRSGGSINNGYTF.

This clonotype was recorded once. The chain recombines TRBV2 with TRBJ2-5; unclear D gene. The CDR3 runs to 13 residues. CDR1 is SNHLY, CDR2 FYNNEI, per germline. Trimming left V 6 bases short and J 4 bases short, with 12 bases between. CDR3 sequence: CASRRESRETQYF. CDR3 sequence (DNA): TGTGCCAGCAGAAGGGAATCTAGAGAGACCCAGTACTTC.

This clonotype has only one observation. The chain recombines TRBV11-2 with TRBJ2-1; D ambiguous. The germline gives CDR1 SGHAT, CDR2 FQNNGV. The ends were cut back, 5 bases at V and 9 bases at J, with 14 bases in the middle. CDR3 length: 13 residues. CDR3 coding DNA: TGTGCCAGCAGCCATCCCAGGAGCGCTGAGCAGTTCTTC. It specifies CASSHPRSAEQFF.